The 13 T cell receptor beta chains listed next were all sequenced from one sample in a study of graft-versus-host responses after intestinal transplantation. Their antigen targets remain unknown. Assay: immunoSEQ multiplex PCR; the TCRdb copy retains only in-frame clones and omits some. Of about 39,000 clones listed, over 90% are singletons. Sequenced here: unstimulated CD8+ T cells sorted from spleen or lymph node cells, sampled before transplant. These receptors all stem from a human donor who was the organ donor for an intestinal transplant.

The V gene is TRBV7-9, the J gene TRBJ1-4; 8 nucleotides align to TRBD1. The junction had 5 bases not matched to a gene; V was cut back by 5 bases and J by 3 bases. The length of the CDR3 is 15 residues. Per the germline V gene, CDR1 is SEHNR and CDR2 is FQNEAQ (reference sequence). CDR3 bases: TGTGCCAGCAGCAACCGACAGGGGCCTAATGAAAAACTGTTTTTT. As protein: CASSNRQGPNEKLFF.

The chain joins TRBV28 to TRBJ1-3; D unclear. V was shortened by 3 bases and J by 0 bases, with 15 bases between the two germline ends. In germline, CDR1 is MDHEN, CDR2 SYDVKM. The CDR3 spans 17 residues. CDR3 protein: CASSFPGPLSSGNTIYF. CDR3 DNA sequence: TGTGCCAGCAGTTTCCCAGGACCGTTAAGCTCTGGAAACACCATATATTTT.

The chain uses TRBV4-2 and TRBJ1-5; no clear D. Trimming took 4 bases from V and 4 from J, leaving 8 bases between them. The CDR3 runs 13 residues. Germline V gives CDR1 LGHNA, CDR2 YNFKEQ. CDR3 region: CASSPDGNQPQHF. For the CDR3, the DNA is TGTGCCAGCAGCCCAGACGGAAATCAGCCCCAGCATTTT.

The V and J genes are TRBV7-3 and TRBJ2-3, with 8 bases aligning to TRBD2. CDR1 and CDR2 from the germline V gene are SGHTA and FQGTGA. The V gene end was trimmed by 4 bases and the J gene end by 1 base; junction bases not matched to a gene: 4. This CDR3 is built from 15 residues. The CDR3 sequence: CASSSGREGTDTQYF. In DNA form, the CDR3 reads TGTGCCAGCAGCTCTGGGCGGGAGGGCACAGATACGCAGTATTTT.

J is TRBJ2-1 and V is TRBV4-2, with 9 bases that match TRBD2. Per germline, CDR1 LGHNA and CDR2 YNFKEQ. V shed 4 bases, J shed 2 bases, and the junction held 6 bases outside the gene matches. The CDR3 consists of 16 residues. For the CDR3, the DNA is TGTGCCAGCAGCCGCAGACTAGCGGTTACCTACAATGAGCAGTTCTTC. Amino acids: CASSRRLAVTYNEQFF.

The rearrangement joins TRBV7-9 to TRBJ2-7, with 8 bases that match TRBD1. Trimming took 5 bases from V and 4 from J; bases not matched to a gene: 10. This CDR3 spans 15 amino acids. CDR1 is SEHNR, CDR2 FQNEAQ, per germline (reference sequence). DNA of the CDR3: TGTGCCAGCAGCCCGGGGACAGGCGCTGTATACGAGCAGTACTTC. Translated: CASSPGTGAVYEQYF.

The V call is TRBV15, the J call TRBJ1-3; the D gene is possibly TRBD1 (5 bases). The CDR3 is 14 residues long. Germline CDR1 LNHNV, CDR2 YYDKDF (reference sequence). Trimming cost V 6 bases and J 2 bases, with 11 bases left between them. The CDR3 reads CATRSEGPGNTIYF. In DNA, the CDR3 is TGTGCCACCAGATCCGAGGGACCTGGAAACACCATATATTTT.

The J gene is TRBJ2-2, the V gene TRBV6-5; 7 nucleotides align to TRBD2. The CDR3 runs 16 residues. The V and J ends lost 2 bases and 1 base, in that order; junction bases with no gene match: 4. Germline-derived CDR1 and CDR2 are MNHEY and SVGAGI. In DNA form, the CDR3 reads TGTGCCAGCAGTTACGGGCTAGCGGAGAACACCGGGGAGCTGTTTTTT. This sequence encodes CASSYGLAENTGELFF.

This sequence joins TRBV29-1 and TRBJ1-1, with D maybe TRBD1 (6 bases). The V gene lost 8 bases and the J gene lost 3 bases, with 10 bases spanning the gap. Germline values: CDR1 SQVTM, CDR2 ANQGSEA. CDR3 length: 11 amino acids. The CDR3 reads CSSAGDTEAFF. DNA for the CDR3: TGCAGCTCCGCAGGGGACACTGAAGCTTTCTTT. The full variable domain, completed using reference TRBV29-1 and TRBJ1-1, is SAVISQKPSRDICQRGTSLTIQCQVDSQVTMMFWYRQQPGQSLTLIATANQGSEATYESGFVIDKFPISRPNLTFSTLTVSNMSPEDSSIYLCSSAGDTEAFFGQGTRLTVV.

The V and J genes are TRBV5-6 and TRBJ1-6; 7 bases map to TRBD1. Per the germline V gene, CDR1 is SGHDT and CDR2 is YYEEEE. The CDR3 sequence is 14 residues long. V was clipped by 2 bases and J by 9 bases; unmatched bases: 5. The CDR3 region is CASSFDTGVSPLHF. CDR3 nucleotide sequence: TGTGCCAGCAGCTTCGATACAGGGGTTTCACCCCTCCACTTT.

The J gene is TRBJ2-1, the V gene TRBV28; 11 nucleotides agree with TRBD2. The CDR3 is made up of 17 amino acids. V shed 4 bases and J 7 bases; nucleotides not matched to a gene: 12. Germline V lookup: CDR1 MDHEN, CDR2 SYDVKM. The CDR3 DNA reads as TGTGCCAGCAGTTGGCCTGATGGGACTAGCGGCGGAAATGAGCAGTTCTTC. This encodes CASSWPDGTSGGNEQFF.

This clone was counted once. The chain employs TRBV9 and TRBJ2-3; TRBD2 matches at 9 bases. The CDR3 is made up of 16 amino acids. Trimming removed 0 bases from V and 5 bases from J; junction bases left unmatched: 7. The germline V gene encodes CDR1 SGDLS and CDR2 YYNGEE. CDR3 in amino acids: CASSVEGSGSGDTQYF. The CDR3 DNA follows: TGTGCCAGCAGCGTAGAAGGTAGCGGGAGTGGAGATACGCAGTATTTT.

The V and J genes are TRBV4-1 and TRBJ2-4, with 10 bases identical to TRBD2. J was trimmed by 7 bases and V by 3 bases; bases with no gene match: 9. Germline CDR1 is MGHRA and CDR2 is YSYEKL. This CDR3 contains 16 residues. The CDR3 region has the DNA TGCGCCAGCAGCCATTTCCTAGCGGGAGATTTCAACATTCAGTACTTC. Its protein product is CASSHFLAGDFNIQYF.